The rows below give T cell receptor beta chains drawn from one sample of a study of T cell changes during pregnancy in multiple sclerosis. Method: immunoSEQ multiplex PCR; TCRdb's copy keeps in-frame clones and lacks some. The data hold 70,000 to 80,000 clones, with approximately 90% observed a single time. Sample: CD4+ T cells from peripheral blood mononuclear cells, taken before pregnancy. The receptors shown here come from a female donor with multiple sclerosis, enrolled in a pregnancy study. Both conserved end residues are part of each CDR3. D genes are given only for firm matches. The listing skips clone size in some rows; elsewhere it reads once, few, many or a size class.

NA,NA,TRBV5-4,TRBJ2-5,TGTGCCAGCAGCCTTGGGACAAATCAAGAGACCCAGTACTTC,CASSLGTNQETQYF
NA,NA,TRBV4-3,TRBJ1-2,TGCGCCAGCAGCCAAGGGGCTTGGTATGGCTACACCTTC,CASSQGAWYGYTF
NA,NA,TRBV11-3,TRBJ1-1,TGTGCCAGCAGCTTAGCCGTGACTGAAGCTTTCTTT,CASSLAVTEAFF
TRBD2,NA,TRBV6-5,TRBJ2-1,TGTGCCAGCAGTTACGACTCTAGCGGGAGGAGTGAGCAGTTCTTC,CASSYDSSGRSEQFF
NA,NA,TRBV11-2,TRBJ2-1,TGTGCCAGCACGAGGTACAATGAGCAGTTCTTC,CASTRYNEQFF
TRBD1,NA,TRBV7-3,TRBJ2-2,TGTGCCAGCAGCTCACCTTCAGGGGGCGACACCGGGGAGCTGTTTTTT,CASSSPSGGDTGELFF
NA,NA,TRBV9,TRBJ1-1,TGTGCCAGCAGCGTACAGGTGAACACTGAAGCTTTCTTT,CASSVQVNTEAFF
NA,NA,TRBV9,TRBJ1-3,TGTGCCAGCAGCGCGGGGGAGGTCTCTGGAAACACCATATATTTT,CASSAGEVSGNTIYF
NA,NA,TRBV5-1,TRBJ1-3,TGCGCCAGCAGCGCCGACGGGGGACGGGGTGACACCATATATTTT,CASSADGGRGDTIYF
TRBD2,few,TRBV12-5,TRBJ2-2,TGTGCTAGTGGTTTGGTTGCTAGCGGGAGTACCACCGGGGAGCTGTTTTTT,CASGLVASGSTTGELFF
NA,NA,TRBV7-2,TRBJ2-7,TGTGCCAGCAGCGCCGACCTAGCGAGGGAGCAGTACTTC,CASSADLAREQYF
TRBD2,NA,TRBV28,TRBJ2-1,TGTGCCAGCAGTTTCTCTAGCGGGAGCTCCTACAATGAGCAGTTCTTC,CASSFSSGSSYNEQFF
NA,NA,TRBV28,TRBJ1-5,TGTGCCAGCAGCCAGCCCAGGGGCCCACAACAGCCCCAGCATTTT,CASSQPRGPQQPQHF
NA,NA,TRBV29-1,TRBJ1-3,TGCAGCGTTGAAGTGTCCCAAAACACCATATATTTT,CSVEVSQNTIYF
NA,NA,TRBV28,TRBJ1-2,TGTGCCAGCAGTTCCCCGACACCCCGCACCTTC,CASSSPTPRTF
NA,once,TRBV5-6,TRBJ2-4,TGTGCCAGCAGCTTCAGGGGAACAGGCAAAAACATTCAGTACTTC,CASSFRGTGKNIQYF
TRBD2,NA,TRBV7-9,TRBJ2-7,TGTGCCAGCAGCTTAGTAGCGGGAGGGTCGTACGAGCAGTACTTC,CASSLVAGGSYEQYF
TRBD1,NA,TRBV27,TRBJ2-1,TGTGCCAGCAGTTTAACCGGGACAGGGTCCTACAATGAGCAGTTCTTC,CASSLTGTGSYNEQFF
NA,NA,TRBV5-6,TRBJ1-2,TGTGCCAGCAGCTTGCTAAGGACAAACTATGGCTACACCTTC,CASSLLRTNYGYTF
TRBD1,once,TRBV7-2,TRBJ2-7,TGTGCCAGCAGCTCCCCGGGACAGGGCCTCTTGGAGCAGTACTTC,CASSSPGQGLLEQYF
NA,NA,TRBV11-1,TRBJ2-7,TGTGCCAGCAGCTTAACAGCGGGCGACCTCGAGCAGTACTTC,CASSLTAGDLEQYF
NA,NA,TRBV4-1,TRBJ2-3,TGCGCCAGCAGCCAAGATCGAGGTTCAAATACGCAGTATTTT,CASSQDRGSNTQYF
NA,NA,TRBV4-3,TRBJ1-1,TGCGCCAGCAGCCCAGGGGATATGAACACTGAAGCTTTCTTT,CASSPGDMNTEAFF
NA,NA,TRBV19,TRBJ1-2,TGTGCCAGTAGTATAAACAGGGATGGTAGTCATGGCTACACCTTC,CASSINRDGSHGYTF
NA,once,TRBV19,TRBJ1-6,TGTGCCAGTAGTGTAGGCGAGAGCTCCTATAATTCACCCCTCCACTTT,CASSVGESSYNSPLHF
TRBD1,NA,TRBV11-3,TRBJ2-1,TGTGCCAGCAGCTTCCGGGACAGTGGGAATGAGCAGTTCTTC,CASSFRDSGNEQFF
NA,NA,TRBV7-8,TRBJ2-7,TGTGCCAGCAGCTTAGCCGTCGCGGGCACCTACGAGCAGTACTTC,CASSLAVAGTYEQYF
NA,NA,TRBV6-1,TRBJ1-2,TGTGCCAGCAAGGAGGGAGGAGTTAGCTACACCTTC,CASKEGGVSYTF
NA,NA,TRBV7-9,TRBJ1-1,TGTGCCAGCAGCGCCACCGGGACTTCGGGCACTGAAGCTTTCTTT,CASSATGTSGTEAFF
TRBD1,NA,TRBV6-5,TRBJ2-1,TGTGCCAGCAGGGGGACAGGGGGCCTGCATGAGCAGTTCTTC,CASRGTGGLHEQFF
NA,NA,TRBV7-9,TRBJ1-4,TGTGCCAGCAGCTTAGGATCAGGTGAAAAACTGTTTTTT,CASSLGSGEKLFF
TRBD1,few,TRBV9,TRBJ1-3,TGTGCCAGCAGCCCCTTGGGGACAGGGGGAAACACCATATATTTT,CASSPLGTGGNTIYF
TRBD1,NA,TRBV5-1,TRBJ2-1,TGCGCCAGCAGCCAGGGACAGGGCGAGCAGTTCTTC,CASSQGQGEQFF
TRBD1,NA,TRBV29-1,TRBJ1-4,TGCAGCGTCTCCGGGACAGAGGAAAAACTGTTTTTT,CSVSGTEEKLFF
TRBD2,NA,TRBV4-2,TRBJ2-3,TGTGCCAGCAGCCAAGACCGTAGACCAGGGACTAGCGGGAGGGCATTTCCGACAGATACGCAGTATTTT,CASSQDRRPGTSGRAFPTDTQYF
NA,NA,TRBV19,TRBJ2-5,TGTGCCAGTAGTATTGCTCTTGGTCTTCGGGAGACCCAGTACTTC,CASSIALGLRETQYF
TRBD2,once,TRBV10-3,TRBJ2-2,TGTGCCGCACTAGCGGACACGAACACCGGGGAGCTGTTTTTT,CAALADTNTGELFF
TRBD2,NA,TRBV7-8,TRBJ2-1,TGTGCCAGCAGCTACGGGACTAGCGGCTCCAATGAGCAGTTCTTC,CASSYGTSGSNEQFF
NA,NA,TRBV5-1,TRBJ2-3,TGCGCCAGCAGCTTGCCTAATAAGGATACGCAGTATTTT,CASSLPNKDTQYF
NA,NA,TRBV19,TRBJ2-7,TGTGCCAGTAGTATAGACGGGGGACTGAAGCGCAACGAGCAGTACTTC,CASSIDGGLKRNEQYF
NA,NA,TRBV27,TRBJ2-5,TGTGCCAGCAGTCCAGCGGGCCCAAGAGAGACCCAGTACTTC,CASSPAGPRETQYF
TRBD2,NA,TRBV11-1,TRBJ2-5,TGTGCCAGCAGTGGGGGACTAGCGGGGGGGTTAGAGACCCAGTACTTC,CASSGGLAGGLETQYF
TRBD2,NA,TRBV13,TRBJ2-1,TGTGCCAGCACTAATCCGGGGGGGCCCATGAATGAGCAGTTCTTC,CASTNPGGPMNEQFF